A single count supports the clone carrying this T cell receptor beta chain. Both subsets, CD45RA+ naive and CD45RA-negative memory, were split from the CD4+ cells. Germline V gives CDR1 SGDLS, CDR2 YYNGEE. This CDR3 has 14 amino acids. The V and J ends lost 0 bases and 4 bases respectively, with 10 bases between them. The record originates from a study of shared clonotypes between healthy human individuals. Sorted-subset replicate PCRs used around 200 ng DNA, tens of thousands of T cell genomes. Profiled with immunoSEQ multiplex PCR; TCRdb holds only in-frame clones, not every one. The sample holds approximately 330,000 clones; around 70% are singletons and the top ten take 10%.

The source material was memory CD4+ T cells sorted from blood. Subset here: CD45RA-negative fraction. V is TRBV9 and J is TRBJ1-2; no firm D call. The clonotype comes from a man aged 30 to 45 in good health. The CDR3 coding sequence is TGTGCCAGCAGCGTAGATCCGGATTCCTATGGCTACACCTTC. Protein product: CASSVDPDSYGYTF.